This T cell receptor (beta chain) appears in the sequencing data of a study of cytomegalovirus exposure and HLA in healthy donors. Study-level information: Among several hundred genotyped donors, around 80% fell in the Caucasian-associated ancestry cluster.

V dropped 7 bases and J dropped 5 bases, with 14 bases sitting between them. Germline CDR1 and CDR2: MNHNS and SASEGT. CDR3 size: 13 residues. With 60 Vbeta and 13 Jbeta primers, the PCR was carried out. Here immunoSEQ multiplex PCR was the method, and the copy in TCRdb shows in-frame clones only, minus some. The data show 140,000 to 150,000 clones, with approximately 70% seen just once and 2.1% held by the top ten. The receptor was derived from a woman aged 60-75 years in good health and CMV-seropositive. Sequenced input: PBMCs. The rearrangement links TRBV6-1 to TRBJ1-1; D may be TRBD1 (5 bases). The DNA for the CDR3 is TGTGCCAGCACTACGGGGGTAGGAACTGAAGCTTTCTTT. The encoded protein is CASTTGVGTEAFF.